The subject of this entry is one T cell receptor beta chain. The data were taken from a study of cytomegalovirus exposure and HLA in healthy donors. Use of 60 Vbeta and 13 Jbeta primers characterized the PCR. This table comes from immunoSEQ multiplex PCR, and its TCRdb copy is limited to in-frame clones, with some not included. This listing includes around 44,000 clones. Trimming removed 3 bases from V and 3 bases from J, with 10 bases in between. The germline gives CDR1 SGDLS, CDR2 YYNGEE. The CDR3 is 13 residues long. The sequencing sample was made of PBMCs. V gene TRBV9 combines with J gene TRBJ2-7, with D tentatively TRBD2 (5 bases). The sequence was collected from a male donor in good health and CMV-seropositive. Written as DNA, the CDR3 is TGTGCCAGCAGCGCATTCGGGGACTACGAGCAGTACTTC. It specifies CASSAFGDYEQYF.